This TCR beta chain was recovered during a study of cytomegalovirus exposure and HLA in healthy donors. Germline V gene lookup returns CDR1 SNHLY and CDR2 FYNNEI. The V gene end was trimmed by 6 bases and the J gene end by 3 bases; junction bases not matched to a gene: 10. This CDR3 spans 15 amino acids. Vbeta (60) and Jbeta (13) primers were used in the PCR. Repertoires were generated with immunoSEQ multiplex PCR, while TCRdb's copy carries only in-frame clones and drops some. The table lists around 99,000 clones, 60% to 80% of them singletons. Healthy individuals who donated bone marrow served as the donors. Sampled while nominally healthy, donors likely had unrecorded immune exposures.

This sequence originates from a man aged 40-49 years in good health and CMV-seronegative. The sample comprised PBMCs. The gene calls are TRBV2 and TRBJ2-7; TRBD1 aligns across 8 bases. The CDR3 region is CASSATQGADYEQYF. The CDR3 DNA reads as TGTGCCAGCAGCGCTACTCAGGGGGCGGACTACGAGCAGTACTTC.